Listed below are T cell receptor beta chains from one sample, sequenced in a study of cytomegalovirus exposure and HLA in healthy donors. The protocol was immunoSEQ multiplex PCR, while the TCRdb copy is restricted to in-frame clones and leaves out a portion. The sample lists more than 95,000 clones, roughly 78% occurring once. The sequenced sample was PBMCs. These receptor sequences come from a woman between 40 and 55 years old in good health and CMV-seronegative. The CDR3 runs from the conserved cysteine through the conserved F or W.

J: TRBJ1-2; V: TRBV19; CDR3: CASARQLSNYGYTF
J: TRBJ2-7; V: TRBV18; CDR3: CASSPRREGRYEQYF
J: TRBJ2-7; V: TRBV6-5; CDR3: CASSYSLGRGQDEQYF
J: .; V: TRBV27; CDR3: CASSRTDSTYEQYF
J: TRBJ2-7; V: TRBV15; CDR3: CATSSLRGRVGERYEQYF
J: TRBJ2-7; V: TRBV5-5; CDR3: CASSLRPGTTYEQYF
J: TRBJ1-2; V: TRBV19; CDR3: CASSDLNRDRVLGYTF
J: TRBJ2-4; V: TRBV6-1; CDR3: CASSGVATQNIQYF
J: .; V: TRBV28; CDR3: CASSGQGRYEQYF
J: TRBJ1-4; V: TRBV28; CDR3: CASLAPSYEKLFF
J: TRBJ1-2; V: TRBV18; CDR3: CASSPRQGEVDGYTF
J: TRBJ2-1; V: TRBV30; CDR3: CAWSYPLAEIYNEQFF
J: TRBJ1-2; V: TRBV19; CDR3: CASSMPGQLYTF
J: TRBJ2-5; V: TRBV5-4; CDR3: CASSLWGVLETQYF
J: TRBJ2-7; V: TRBV19; CDR3: CASSPTYGSGQYF
J: TRBJ2-1; V: TRBV7-2; CDR3: CASSPTLASYNEQFF
J: TRBJ2-2; V: TRBV5-5; CDR3: CASSLGGPGELFF
J: TRBJ2-7; V: TRBV7-8; CDR3: CASSSTGTGSHEQYF
J: TRBJ2-6; V: TRBV15; CDR3: CATSRDLRGQGLTSGANVLTF
J: TRBJ1-1; V: TRBV5-8; CDR3: CASSFRGGNTEAFF
J: TRBJ2-2; V: TRBV19; CDR3: CASSMRDGRHGELFF
J: TRBJ1-5; V: TRBV6-5; CDR3: CASSSTTPYSNQPQHF
J: TRBJ1-3; V: TRBV6-5; CDR3: CASTGASGNTIYF
J: TRBJ2-5; V: TRBV6-5; CDR3: CASGQGGSETQYF
J: TRBJ1-2; V: TRBV25-1; CDR3: CASSRGEAGRGYGYTF
J: TRBJ2-1; V: TRBV7-8; CDR3: CASSLALLNEQFF